Presented here are 9 T cell receptor beta chains from one specimen sequenced in a study of beta chain features in type 1 diabetes. Sequenced material consisted of expressed TCRB transcripts (all of the isolated RNA was reverse transcribed). Assay: immunoSEQ multiplex PCR; the TCRdb copy retains only in-frame clones and omits some. The sample contains 300,000 or so clones, less than 10% of which appear only once. The sample consisted of central memory CD4+ T cells from blood. Receptors were obtained from a woman between 18 and 29 years old in good health.

In nucleotides, the CDR3 is TGTGCCAGCAGTGACATACCGACCTACGCGAATGGCTACACCTTC. This gives the protein CASSDIPTYANGYTF. This chain connects TRBV6-4 to TRBJ1-2; no firm D call. Germline CDR1 reads MRHNA; CDR2 reads SNTAGT. This CDR3 has 15 amino acids. Trimming removed 2 bases at V and 6 bases at J, with 16 bases between.

This clone was counted ten times or more. The gene calls are TRBV10-3 and TRBJ1-2, with D tentatively TRBD1 (6 bases). V gave up 10 bases and J gave up 8 bases, with 20 bases separating them. The CDR3 runs to 13 residues. From germline, CDR1 is ENHRY and CDR2 SYGVKD. The CDR3 nucleotides read TGTGCCACCTCGACAGGCCCCGTGGGGGGCTACACCTTC. Encoded protein: CATSTGPVGGYTF.

This clone was counted between two and nine times. The rearrangement uses TRBV2 and TRBJ2-7, with D tentatively TRBD1 (6 bases). V was clipped by 7 bases and J by 0 bases, with 13 bases between them. This CDR3 has 14 residues. CDR1 is SNHLY, CDR2 FYNNEI, per germline. The chain's CDR3 is CASTSGAGSYEQYF. The CDR3 DNA reads as TGTGCCAGCACCTCAGGGGCGGGCTCCTACGAGCAGTACTTC.

This clone was seen a handful of times. This chain connects TRBV11-1 to TRBJ1-2; 7 bases match TRBD1. Germline V CDR1 and CDR2: SGHAT, FQDESV (reference sequence). CDR3 length: 17 residues. V shed 0 bases, J shed 2 bases, and the junction held 9 bases outside the gene matches. CDR3 sequence reads: CASSLARDSLSNYGYTF. The CDR3 nucleotides read TGTGCCAGCAGCTTAGCGCGGGACAGCCTCTCGAACTATGGCTACACCTTC.

This clone was found a few times. This chain uses TRBV2 with TRBJ2-7, with D maybe TRBD2 (5 bases). Germline CDR1 reads SNHLY; CDR2 reads FYNNEI. With 5 bases removed from V and 3 bases from J, the gap between germline ends came to 11 bases. CDR3 length: 13 amino acids. CDR3 residues: CASSPTGVYEQYF. The CDR3 nucleotides read TGTGCCAGCAGTCCCACCGGGGTCTACGAGCAGTACTTC.

This clone was detected many times. The genes are TRBV6-6 and TRBJ1-4; 9 positions match TRBD1. The CDR3 spans 13 residues. CDR1 and CDR2 from the germline V gene are MNHNY and SVGAGI (reference sequence). The ends lost 5 bases at V and 7 bases at J; junction bases unmatched: 2. The CDR3 nucleotides are TGTGCCAGCAGTGACAGGGGGACTGAAAAACTGTTTTTT. As protein: CASSDRGTEKLFF.

This clone was observed a handful of times. The rearrangement links TRBV7-3 to TRBJ2-3; D uncertain. V was trimmed by 2 bases and J by 2 bases, leaving 11 bases between them. The CDR3 contains 15 residues. In germline, CDR1 is SGHTA, CDR2 FQGTGA. CDR3 sequence (DNA): TGTGCCAGCAGCTTATGGTCCGGTTCCACAGATACGCAGTATTTT. Protein: CASSLWSGSTDTQYF.

The chain carries TRBV4-3 and TRBJ2-1; D might be TRBD2 (6 bases). Trimming shortened V by 0 bases and J by 4 bases, and 13 bases separated the two germline ends. This CDR3 is 16 amino acids long. Germline V gene data show CDR1 as LGHNA and CDR2 as YSLEER. The CDR3 nucleotides are TGCGCCAGCAGCCAAGATCAGAGGGCGGGATACAATGAGCAGTTCTTC. Encoded protein: CASSQDQRAGYNEQFF.

The rearrangement uses TRBV7-9 and TRBJ2-2; 7 bases map to TRBD1. Germline trimming cut 5 bases from V and 1 base from J; bases unmatched to any gene: 7. This CDR3 has 16 amino acids. Germline V gives CDR1 SEHNR, CDR2 FQNEAQ (reference sequence). The CDR3 DNA reads TGTGCCAGCAGCCTCGGGACAGCCAAGAACACCGGGGAGCTGTTTTTT. This codes for CASSLGTAKNTGELFF. Together with reference TRBV7-9 and TRBJ2-2, the CDR3 gives the full variable domain: DTGVSQNPRHKITKRGQNVTFRCDPISEHNRLYWYRQTLGQGPEFLTYFQNEAQLEKSRLLSDRFSAERPKGSFSTLEIQRTEQGDSAMYLCASSLGTAKNTGELFFGEGSRLTVL.